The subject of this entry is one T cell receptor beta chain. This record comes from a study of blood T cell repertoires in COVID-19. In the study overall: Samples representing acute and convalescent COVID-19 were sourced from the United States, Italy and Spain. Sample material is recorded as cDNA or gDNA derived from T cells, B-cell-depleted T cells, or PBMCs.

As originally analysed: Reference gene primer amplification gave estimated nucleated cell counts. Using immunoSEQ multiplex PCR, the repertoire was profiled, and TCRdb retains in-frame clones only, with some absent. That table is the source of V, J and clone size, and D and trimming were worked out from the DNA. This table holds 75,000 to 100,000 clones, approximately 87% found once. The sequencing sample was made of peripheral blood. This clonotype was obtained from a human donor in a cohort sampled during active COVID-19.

The CDR3 DNA is TGTGCCAGCAGCGAGTGGTGGGGGGGGATCAGCCCTGAAGCTTTCTTT. This gives the protein CASSEWWGGISPEAFF. This rearrangement joins TRBV14 to TRBJ1-1, with D maybe TRBD1 (5 bases). The length of the CDR3 is 16 residues. CDR1 is SGHDN, CDR2 FVKESK, per germline. Trimming stripped 5 bases from V and 6 bases from J, with 22 bases between.